One sample yielded the 3 T cell receptor beta chains listed below, sequenced in a study of blood T cell repertoires in COVID-19. TCRdb's copy holds only in-frame clones and misses some; the assay was immunoSEQ multiplex PCR. The sample lists over 300,000 clones; approximately 90% were seen once. Sequencing used PBMCs or T cells enriched from blood (not recorded which). These receptors were obtained from a woman aged 18 to 35 who had recovered from COVID-19.

The CDR3 nucleotides read TGTGCCAGCAGCTTAATGGGCTCCCCCCAGCATTTT. This translates into CASSLMGSPQHF. The chain employs TRBV7-2 and TRBJ1-5, with D uncertain. V gave up 2 bases and J gave up 10 bases, with 9 bases separating them. The V gene's germline CDR1 is SGHTA and CDR2 FQGNSA. This CDR3 is 12 amino acids long.

The rearrangement joins TRBV15 to TRBJ2-1, with D possibly matching TRBD2 (5 bases). V lost 1 base to trimming and J lost 4 bases, with 11 bases between them. This CDR3 has 15 residues. From germline, CDR1 is LNHNV and CDR2 YYDKDF (reference sequence). The CDR3 sequence: CATSRGTQQYNEQFF. CDR3 DNA sequence: TGTGCCACCAGCAGAGGGACTCAACAGTACAATGAGCAGTTCTTC. Combining the CDR3 with reference TRBV15 and TRBJ2-1 gives the whole variable domain DAMVIQNPRYQVTQFGKPVTLSCSQTLNHNVMYWYQQKSSQAPKLLFHYYDKDFNNEADTPDNFQSRRPNTSFCFLDIRSPGLGDTAMYLCATSRGTQQYNEQFFGPGTRLTVL.

The chain uses TRBV10-3 and TRBJ2-7; TRBD2 matches 14 bases. CDR1 is ENHRY, CDR2 SYGVKD, per germline. The CDR3 runs 16 residues. V lost 11 bases and J lost 6; bases outside the gene matches: 15. In DNA form, the CDR3 reads TGTGCCGTACACACCGGGACTAGCGGGAGAAGGGGCGAGCAGTACTTC. Translated: CAVHTGTSGRRGEQYF.